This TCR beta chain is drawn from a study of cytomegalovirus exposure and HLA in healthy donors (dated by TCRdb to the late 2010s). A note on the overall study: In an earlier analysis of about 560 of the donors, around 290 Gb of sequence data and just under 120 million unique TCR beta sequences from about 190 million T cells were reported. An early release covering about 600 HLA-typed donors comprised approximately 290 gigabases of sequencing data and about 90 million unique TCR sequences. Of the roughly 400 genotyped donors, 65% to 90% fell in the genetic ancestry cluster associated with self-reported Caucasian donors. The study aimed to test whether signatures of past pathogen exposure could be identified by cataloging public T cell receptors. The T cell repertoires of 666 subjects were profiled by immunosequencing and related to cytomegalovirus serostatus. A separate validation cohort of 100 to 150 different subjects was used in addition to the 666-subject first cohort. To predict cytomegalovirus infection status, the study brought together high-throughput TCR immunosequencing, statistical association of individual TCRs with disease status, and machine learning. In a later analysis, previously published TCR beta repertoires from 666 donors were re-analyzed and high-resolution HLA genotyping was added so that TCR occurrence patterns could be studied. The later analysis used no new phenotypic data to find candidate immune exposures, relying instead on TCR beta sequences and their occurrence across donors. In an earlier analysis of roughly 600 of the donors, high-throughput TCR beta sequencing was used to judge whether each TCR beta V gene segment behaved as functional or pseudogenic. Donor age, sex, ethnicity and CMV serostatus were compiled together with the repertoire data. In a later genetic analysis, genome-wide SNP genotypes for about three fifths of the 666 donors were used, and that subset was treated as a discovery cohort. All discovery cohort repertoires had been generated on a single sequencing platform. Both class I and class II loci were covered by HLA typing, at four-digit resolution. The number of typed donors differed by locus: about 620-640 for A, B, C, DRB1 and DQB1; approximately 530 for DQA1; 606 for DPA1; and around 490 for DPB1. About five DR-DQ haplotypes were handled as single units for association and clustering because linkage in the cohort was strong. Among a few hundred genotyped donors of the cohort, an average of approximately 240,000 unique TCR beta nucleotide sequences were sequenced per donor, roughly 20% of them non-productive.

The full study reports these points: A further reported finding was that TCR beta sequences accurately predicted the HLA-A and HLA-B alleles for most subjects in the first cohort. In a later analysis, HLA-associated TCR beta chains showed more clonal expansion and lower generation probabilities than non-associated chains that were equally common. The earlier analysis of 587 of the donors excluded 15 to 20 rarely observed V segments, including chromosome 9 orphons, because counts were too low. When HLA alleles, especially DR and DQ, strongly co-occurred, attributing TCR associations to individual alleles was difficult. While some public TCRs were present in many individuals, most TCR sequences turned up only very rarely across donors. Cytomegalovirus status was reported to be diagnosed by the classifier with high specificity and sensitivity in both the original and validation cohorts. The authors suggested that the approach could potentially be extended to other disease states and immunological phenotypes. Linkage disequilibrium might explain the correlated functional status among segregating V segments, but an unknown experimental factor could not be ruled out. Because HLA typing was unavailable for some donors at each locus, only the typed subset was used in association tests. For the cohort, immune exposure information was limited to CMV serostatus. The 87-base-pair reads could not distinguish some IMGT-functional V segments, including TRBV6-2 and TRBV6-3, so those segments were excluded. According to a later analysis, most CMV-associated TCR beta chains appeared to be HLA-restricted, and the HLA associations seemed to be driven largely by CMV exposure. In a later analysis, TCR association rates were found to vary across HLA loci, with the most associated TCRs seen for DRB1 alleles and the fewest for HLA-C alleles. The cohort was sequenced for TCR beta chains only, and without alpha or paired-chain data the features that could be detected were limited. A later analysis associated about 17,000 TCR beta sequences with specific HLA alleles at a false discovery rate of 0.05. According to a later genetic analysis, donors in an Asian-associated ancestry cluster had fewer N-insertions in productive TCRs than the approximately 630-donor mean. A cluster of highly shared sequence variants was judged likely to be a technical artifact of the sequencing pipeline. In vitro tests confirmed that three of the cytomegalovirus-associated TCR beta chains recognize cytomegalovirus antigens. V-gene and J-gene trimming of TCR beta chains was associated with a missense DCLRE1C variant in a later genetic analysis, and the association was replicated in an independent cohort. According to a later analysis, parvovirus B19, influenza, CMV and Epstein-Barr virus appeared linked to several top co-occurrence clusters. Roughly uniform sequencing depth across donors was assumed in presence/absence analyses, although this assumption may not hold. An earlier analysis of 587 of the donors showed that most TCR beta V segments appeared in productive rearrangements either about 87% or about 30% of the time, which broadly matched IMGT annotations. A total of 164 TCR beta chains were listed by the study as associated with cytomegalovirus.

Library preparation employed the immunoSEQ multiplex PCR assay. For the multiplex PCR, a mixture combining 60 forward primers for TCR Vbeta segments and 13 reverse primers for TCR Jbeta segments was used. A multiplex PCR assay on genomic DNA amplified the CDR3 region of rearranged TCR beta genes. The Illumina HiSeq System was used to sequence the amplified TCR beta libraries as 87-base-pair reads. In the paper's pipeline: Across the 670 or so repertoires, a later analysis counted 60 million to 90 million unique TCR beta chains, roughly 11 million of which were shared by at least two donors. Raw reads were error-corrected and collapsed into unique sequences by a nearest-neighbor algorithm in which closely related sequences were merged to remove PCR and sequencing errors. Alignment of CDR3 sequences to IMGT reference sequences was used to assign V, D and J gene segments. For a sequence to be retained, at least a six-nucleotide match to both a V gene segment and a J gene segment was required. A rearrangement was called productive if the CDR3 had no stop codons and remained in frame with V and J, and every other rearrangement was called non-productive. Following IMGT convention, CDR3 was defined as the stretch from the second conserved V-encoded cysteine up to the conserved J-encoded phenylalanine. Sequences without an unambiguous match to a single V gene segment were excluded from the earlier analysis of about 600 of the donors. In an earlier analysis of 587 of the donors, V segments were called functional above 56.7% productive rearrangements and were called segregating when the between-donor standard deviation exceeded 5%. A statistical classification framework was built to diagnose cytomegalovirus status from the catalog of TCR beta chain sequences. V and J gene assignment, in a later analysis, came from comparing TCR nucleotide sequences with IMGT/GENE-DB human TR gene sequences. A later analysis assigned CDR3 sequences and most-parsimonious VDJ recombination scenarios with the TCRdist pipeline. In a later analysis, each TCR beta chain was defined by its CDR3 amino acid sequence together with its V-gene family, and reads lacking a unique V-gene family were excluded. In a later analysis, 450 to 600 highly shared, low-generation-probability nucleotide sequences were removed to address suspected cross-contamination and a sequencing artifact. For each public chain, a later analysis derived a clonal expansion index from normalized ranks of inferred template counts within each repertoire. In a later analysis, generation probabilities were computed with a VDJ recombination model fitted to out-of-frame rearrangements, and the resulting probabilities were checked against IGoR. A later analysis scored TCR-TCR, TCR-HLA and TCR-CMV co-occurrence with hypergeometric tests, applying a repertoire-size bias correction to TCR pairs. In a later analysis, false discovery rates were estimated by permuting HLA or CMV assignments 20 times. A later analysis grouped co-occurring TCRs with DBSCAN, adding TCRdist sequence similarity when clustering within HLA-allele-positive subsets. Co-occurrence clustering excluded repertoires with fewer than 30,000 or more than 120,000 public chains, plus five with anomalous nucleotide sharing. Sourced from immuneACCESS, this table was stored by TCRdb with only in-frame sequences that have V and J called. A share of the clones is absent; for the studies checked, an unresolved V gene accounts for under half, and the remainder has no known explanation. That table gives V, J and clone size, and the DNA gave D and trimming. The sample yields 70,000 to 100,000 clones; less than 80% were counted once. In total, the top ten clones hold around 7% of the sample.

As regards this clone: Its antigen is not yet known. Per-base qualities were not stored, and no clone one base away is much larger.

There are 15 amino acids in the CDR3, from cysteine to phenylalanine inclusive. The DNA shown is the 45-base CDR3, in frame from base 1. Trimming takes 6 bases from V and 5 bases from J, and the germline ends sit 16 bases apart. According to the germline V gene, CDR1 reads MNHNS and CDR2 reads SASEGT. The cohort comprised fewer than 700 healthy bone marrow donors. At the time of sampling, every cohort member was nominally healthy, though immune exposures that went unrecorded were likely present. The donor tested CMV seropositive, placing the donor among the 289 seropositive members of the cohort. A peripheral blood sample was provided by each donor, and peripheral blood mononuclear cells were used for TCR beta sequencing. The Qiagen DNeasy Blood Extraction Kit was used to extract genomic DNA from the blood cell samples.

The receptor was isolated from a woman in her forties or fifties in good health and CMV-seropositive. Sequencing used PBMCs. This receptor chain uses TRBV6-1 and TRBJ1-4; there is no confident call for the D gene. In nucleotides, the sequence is TGTGCCAGCAGGCGGAATGTGGGTACGAATGAAAAACTGTTTTTT. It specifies CASRRNVGTNEKLFF.